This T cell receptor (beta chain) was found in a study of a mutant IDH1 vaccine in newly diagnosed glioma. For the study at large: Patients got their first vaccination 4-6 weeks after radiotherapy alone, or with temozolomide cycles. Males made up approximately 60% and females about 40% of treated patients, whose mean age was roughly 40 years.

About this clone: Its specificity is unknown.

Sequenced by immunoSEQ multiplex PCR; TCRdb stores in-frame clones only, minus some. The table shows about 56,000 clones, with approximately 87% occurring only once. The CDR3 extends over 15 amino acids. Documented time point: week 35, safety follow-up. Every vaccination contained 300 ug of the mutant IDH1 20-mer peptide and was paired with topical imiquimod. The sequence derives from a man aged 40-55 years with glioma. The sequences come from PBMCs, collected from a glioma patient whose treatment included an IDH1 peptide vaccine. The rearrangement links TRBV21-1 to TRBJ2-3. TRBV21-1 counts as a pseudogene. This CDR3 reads CASSMGPKVTDTQYF. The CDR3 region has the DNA TGTGCCAGCAGCATGGGACCAAAGGTCACAGATACGCAGTATTTT.